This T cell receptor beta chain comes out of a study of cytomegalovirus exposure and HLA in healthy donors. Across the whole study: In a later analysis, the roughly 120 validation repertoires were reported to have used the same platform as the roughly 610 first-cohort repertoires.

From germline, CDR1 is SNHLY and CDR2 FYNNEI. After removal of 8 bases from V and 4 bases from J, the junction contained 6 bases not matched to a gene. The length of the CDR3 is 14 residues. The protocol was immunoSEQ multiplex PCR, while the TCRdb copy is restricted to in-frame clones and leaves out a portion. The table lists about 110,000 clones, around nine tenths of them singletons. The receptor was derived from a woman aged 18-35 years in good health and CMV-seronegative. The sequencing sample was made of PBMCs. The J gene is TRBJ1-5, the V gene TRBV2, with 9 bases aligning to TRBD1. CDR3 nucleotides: TGTGCCAGCTCAGGGACAGGGCCGAATCAGCCCCAGCATTTT. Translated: CASSGTGPNQPQHF.